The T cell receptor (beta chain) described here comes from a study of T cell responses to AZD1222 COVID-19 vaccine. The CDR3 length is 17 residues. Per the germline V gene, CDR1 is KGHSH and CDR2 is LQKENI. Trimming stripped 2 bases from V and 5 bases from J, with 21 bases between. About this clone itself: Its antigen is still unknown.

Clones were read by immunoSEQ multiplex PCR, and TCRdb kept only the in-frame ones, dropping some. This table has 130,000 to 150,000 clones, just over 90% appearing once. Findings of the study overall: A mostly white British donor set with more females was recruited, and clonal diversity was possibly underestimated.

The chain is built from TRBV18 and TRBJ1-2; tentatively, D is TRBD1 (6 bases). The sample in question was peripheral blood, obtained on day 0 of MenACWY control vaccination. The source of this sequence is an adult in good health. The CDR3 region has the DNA TGTGCCAGCTCACCAAACTGGGGGCAGGTGGGCTCGTATGGCTACACCTTC. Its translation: CASSPNWGQVGSYGYTF.